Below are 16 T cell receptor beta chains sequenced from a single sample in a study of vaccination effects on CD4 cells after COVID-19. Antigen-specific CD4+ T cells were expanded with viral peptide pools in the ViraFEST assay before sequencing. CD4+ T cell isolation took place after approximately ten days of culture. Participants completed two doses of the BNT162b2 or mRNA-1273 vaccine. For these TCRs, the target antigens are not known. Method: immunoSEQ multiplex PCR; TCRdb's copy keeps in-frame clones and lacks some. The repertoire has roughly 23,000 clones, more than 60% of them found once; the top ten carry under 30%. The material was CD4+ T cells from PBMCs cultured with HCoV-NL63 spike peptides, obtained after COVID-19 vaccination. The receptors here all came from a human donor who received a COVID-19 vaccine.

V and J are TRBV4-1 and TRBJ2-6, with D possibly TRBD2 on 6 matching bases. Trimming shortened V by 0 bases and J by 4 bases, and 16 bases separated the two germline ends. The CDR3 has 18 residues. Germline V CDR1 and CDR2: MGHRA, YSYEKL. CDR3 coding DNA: TGCGCCAGCAGCCAAGAGGAGGGCACTCTCACCGGGGCCAACGTCCTGACTTTC. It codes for CASSQEEGTLTGANVLTF.

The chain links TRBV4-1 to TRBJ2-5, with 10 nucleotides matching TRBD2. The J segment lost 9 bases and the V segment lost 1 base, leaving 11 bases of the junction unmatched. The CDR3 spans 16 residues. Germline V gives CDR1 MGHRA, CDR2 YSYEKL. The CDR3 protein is CASSQGPASGSRAQYF. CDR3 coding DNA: TGCGCCAGCAGCCAAGGCCCGGCTAGCGGGAGCCGTGCCCAGTACTTC.

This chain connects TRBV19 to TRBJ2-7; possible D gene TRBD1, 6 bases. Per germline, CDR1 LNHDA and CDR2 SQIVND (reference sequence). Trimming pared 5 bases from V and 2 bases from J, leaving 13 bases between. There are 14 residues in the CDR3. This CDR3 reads CASSLQTGTYEQYF. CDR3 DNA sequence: TGTGCCAGTAGTCTGCAGACAGGCACCTACGAGCAGTACTTC. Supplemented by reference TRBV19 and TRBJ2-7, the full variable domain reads DGGITQSPKYLFRKEGQNVTLSCEQNLNHDAMYWYRQDPGQGLRLIYYSQIVNDFQKGDIAEGYSVSREKKESFPLTVTSAQKNPTAFYLCASSLQTGTYEQYFGPGTRLTVT.

The CDR3 spells CASMMGQTNNQPQHF. The CDR3, as DNA: TGCGCCAGCATGATGGGACAGACCAATAATCAGCCCCAGCATTTT. This chain links TRBV10-2 with TRBJ1-5; 7 nucleotides align to TRBD1. CDR1 is WSHSY, CDR2 SAAADI, per germline. The CDR3 consists of 15 residues. Trimming removed 7 bases from V and 4 bases from J; junction bases left unmatched: 10.

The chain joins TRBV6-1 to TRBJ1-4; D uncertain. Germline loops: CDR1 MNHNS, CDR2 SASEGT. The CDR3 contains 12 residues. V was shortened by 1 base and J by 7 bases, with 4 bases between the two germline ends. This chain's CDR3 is CASSEGGEKLFF. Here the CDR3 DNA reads TGTGCCAGCAGTGAAGGGGGTGAAAAACTGTTTTTT.

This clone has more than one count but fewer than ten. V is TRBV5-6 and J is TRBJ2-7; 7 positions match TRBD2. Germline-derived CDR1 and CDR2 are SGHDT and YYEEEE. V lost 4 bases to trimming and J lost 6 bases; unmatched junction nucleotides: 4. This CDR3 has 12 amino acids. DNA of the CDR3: TGTGCCAGCAGCGGGGGGGTTGGCGAGCAGTACTTC. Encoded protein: CASSGGVGEQYF.

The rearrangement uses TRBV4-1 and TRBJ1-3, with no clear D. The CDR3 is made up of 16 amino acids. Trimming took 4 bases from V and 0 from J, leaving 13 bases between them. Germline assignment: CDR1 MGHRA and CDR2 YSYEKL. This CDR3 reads CASSPSGRPSGNTIYF. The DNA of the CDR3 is TGCGCCAGCAGCCCCTCGGGAAGACCCTCTGGAAACACCATATATTTT.

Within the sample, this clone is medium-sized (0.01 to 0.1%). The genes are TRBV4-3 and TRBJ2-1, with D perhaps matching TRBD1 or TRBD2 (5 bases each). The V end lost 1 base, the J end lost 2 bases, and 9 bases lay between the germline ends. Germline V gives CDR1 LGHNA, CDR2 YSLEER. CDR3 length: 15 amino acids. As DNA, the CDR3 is TGCGCCAGCAGCCAAGGAAAGGGACCCTACAATGAGCAGTTCTTC. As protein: CASSQGKGPYNEQFF.

CDR3 loop: CASSLQGKGLAGSTDTQYF. DNA for the CDR3: TGTGCCAGCAGTTTACAGGGGAAAGGGCTAGCGGGGAGCACAGATACGCAGTATTTT. This chain uses TRBV28 with TRBJ2-3, with TRBD2 matching 9 bases. The germline gives CDR1 MDHEN, CDR2 SYDVKM. The ends lost 2 bases at V and 0 bases at J; junction bases unmatched: 12. CDR3 size: 19 residues.

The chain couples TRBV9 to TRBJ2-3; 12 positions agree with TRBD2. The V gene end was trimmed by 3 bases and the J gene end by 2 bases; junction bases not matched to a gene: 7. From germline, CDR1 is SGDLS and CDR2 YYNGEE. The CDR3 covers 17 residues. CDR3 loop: CASSDSGLAGTTDTQYF. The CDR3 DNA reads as TGTGCCAGCAGCGACAGCGGACTAGCGGGGACCACAGATACGCAGTATTTT.

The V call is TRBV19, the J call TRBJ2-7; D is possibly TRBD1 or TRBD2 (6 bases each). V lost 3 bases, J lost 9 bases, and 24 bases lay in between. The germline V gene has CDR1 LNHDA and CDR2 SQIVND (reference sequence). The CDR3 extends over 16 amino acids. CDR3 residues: CASSISPTGGDAWQYF. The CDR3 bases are TGTGCCAGTAGTATTAGCCCGACAGGAGGGGATGCGTGGCAGTACTTC. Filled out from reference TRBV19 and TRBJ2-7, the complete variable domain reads DGGITQSPKYLFRKEGQNVTLSCEQNLNHDAMYWYRQDPGQGLRLIYYSQIVNDFQKGDIAEGYSVSREKKESFPLTVTSAQKNPTAFYLCASSISPTGGDAWQYFGPGTRLTVT.

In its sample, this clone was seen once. The CDR3 loop reads CATSDPPAGKSSYNEQFF. Here the CDR3 DNA reads TGTGCCACCAGTGATCCCCCGGCAGGTAAGAGCTCCTACAATGAGCAGTTCTTC. The genes are TRBV24-1 and TRBJ2-1; D gene uncertain. This CDR3 comprises 18 residues. V lost 3 bases and J 0 bases, leaving 17 bases between the germline ends. Per germline, CDR1 KGHDR and CDR2 SFDVKD.

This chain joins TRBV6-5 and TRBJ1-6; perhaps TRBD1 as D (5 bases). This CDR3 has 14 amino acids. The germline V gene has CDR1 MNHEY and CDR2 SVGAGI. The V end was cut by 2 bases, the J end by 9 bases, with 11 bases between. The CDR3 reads CASSYREGTSPLHF. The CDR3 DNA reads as TGTGCCAGCAGTTACCGGGAGGGGACTTCACCCCTCCACTTT.

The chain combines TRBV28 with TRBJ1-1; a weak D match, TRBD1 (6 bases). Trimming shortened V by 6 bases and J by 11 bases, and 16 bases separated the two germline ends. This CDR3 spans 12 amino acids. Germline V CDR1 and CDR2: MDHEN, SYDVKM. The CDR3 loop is CASRQTGMSAFF. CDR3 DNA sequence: TGTGCCAGCAGGCAAACAGGGATGAGTGCTTTCTTT.

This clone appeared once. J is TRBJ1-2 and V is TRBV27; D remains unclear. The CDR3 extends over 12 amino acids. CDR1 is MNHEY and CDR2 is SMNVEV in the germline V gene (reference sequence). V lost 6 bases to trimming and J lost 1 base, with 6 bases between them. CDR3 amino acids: CASREDNYGYTF. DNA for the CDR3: TGTGCCAGCAGAGAGGATAACTATGGCTACACCTTC.

The CDR3 region has the DNA TGTGCCAGCTCCCGCCCGCAAGGGGAGCTGTTTTTT. Amino acids: CASSRPQGELFF. The chain employs TRBV18 and TRBJ2-2; no definite D call. This CDR3 region has 12 residues. Germline CDR1 is KGHSH and CDR2 is LQKENI. Trimming pared 6 bases from V and 8 bases from J, leaving 10 bases between.